This T cell receptor beta chain was sequenced during a study of cytomegalovirus exposure and HLA in healthy donors (dated by TCRdb to about 2017). For context, the study as a whole: According to an earlier analysis of 587 of the donors, 150 million to 200 million T cells yielded over 100 million unique TCR beta sequences and about 280 Gb of sequence data. To predict cytomegalovirus infection status, the study brought together high-throughput TCR immunosequencing, statistical association of individual TCRs with disease status, and machine learning. Every discovery cohort repertoire had been produced on one sequencing platform. Donor age, sex, ethnicity and CMV serostatus were compiled alongside the repertoire data. Rather than drawing on any new phenotypic data, the later analysis identified candidate immune exposures from TCR beta sequences and the way those sequences occurred across donors. A handful of DR-DQ haplotypes were handled as single units for association and clustering because linkage in the cohort was strong. HLA typing included class I and class II loci at four-digit resolution. The study aimed to test whether signatures of past pathogen exposure could be identified by cataloging public T cell receptors. In a later analysis, previously published TCR beta repertoires from fewer than 750 donors were re-analyzed and high-resolution HLA genotyping was added so that TCR occurrence patterns could be studied. The genetic ancestry cluster associated with self-reported Caucasian donors included about 84% of the 398 genotyped donors. Genome-wide SNP genotypes for about 65% of the 666 donors were used in a later genetic analysis, which treated that subset as a discovery cohort. The T cell repertoires of 550 to 850 subjects were profiled by immunosequencing and related to cytomegalovirus serostatus. The number of typed donors differed by locus: roughly 620-630 for A, B, C, DRB1 and DQB1; approximately 530 for DQA1; approximately 600 for DPA1; and around 490 for DPB1. In an earlier analysis of over 550 of the donors, high-throughput TCR beta sequencing was used to judge whether each TCR beta V gene segment behaved as functional or pseudogenic. Besides the first cohort of more than 650 subjects, a separate validation cohort made up of 95 to 150 different subjects was used. An early release covering some 640 HLA-typed donors comprised about 300 gigabases of sequencing data and around 85 million unique TCR sequences. Among 398 genotyped donors of the cohort, an average of approximately 240,000 unique TCR beta nucleotide sequences was sequenced per donor, of which about 19% were non-productive.

Overall results and qualifications from the work: Because counts were too low, about 18 rarely observed V segments, including chromosome 9 orphons, were excluded from the earlier analysis of about 500 of the donors. This cohort had only TCR beta chains sequenced, and the lack of alpha or paired-chain data limited which features could be detected. An earlier analysis of 587 of the donors showed that most TCR beta V segments appeared in productive rearrangements either about 87% or about 30% of the time, which broadly matched IMGT annotations. In the study, around 160 TCR beta chains were listed as associated with cytomegalovirus. Because some donors lacked HLA typing at each locus, the association tests relied only on the typed subset. Strong co-occurrence of HLA alleles, especially DR and DQ, made assigning TCR associations to individual alleles difficult. Across donors, most TCR sequences were observed very rarely, whereas some public TCRs were present in many individuals. In a later analysis, most CMV-associated TCR beta chains were found to appear HLA-restricted, with HLA associations seemingly driven largely by CMV exposure. A group of highly shared sequence variants was considered likely to be a technical artifact of the sequencing pipeline. An association between a missense DCLRE1C variant and V-gene and J-gene trimming of TCR beta chains was found in a later genetic analysis and replicated in an independent cohort. A later analysis reported that several top co-occurrence clusters appeared linked to parvovirus B19, influenza, CMV and Epstein-Barr virus. Presence/absence analyses assumed roughly uniform sequencing depth across donors, an assumption that may not hold. A few of the identified cytomegalovirus-associated TCR beta chains were confirmed in vitro to be specific for cytomegalovirus antigens. It was suggested by the authors that the approach could potentially be generalized to other disease states and immunological phenotypes. Specific HLA alleles were associated with more than 15,000 TCR beta sequences at a false discovery rate of 0.05 in a later analysis. The only immune exposure information available for the cohort was CMV serostatus. In a later analysis, TCR association rates were found to vary across HLA loci, with the most associated TCRs seen for DRB1 alleles and the fewest for HLA-C alleles. Linkage disequilibrium might explain the correlated functional status among segregating V segments, but an unknown experimental factor could not be excluded. A further reported finding was that TCR beta sequences accurately predicted the HLA-A and HLA-B alleles for most subjects in the first cohort. According to a later genetic analysis, donors in an Asian-associated ancestry cluster had fewer N-insertions in productive TCRs than the roughly 660-donor mean. A later analysis found that HLA-associated TCR beta chains were more clonally expanded and had lower generation probabilities than equally common non-associated chains. Some IMGT-functional V segments, including TRBV6-2 and TRBV6-3, could not be distinguished by the 87-base-pair reads and were therefore excluded. The classifier was reported to diagnose cytomegalovirus status with high specificity and sensitivity in both the original cohort and the validation cohort.

CDR1 and CDR2, looked up from the germline V gene, are SNHLY and FYNNEI. V is pruned by 8 bases and J by 6 bases, leaving 6 bases of the junction without a gene match. CDR3 length: 12 amino acids, cysteine to phenylalanine. Only the CDR3 region is kept as DNA, spanning 36 bases read in frame from base 1. In total, about 650 healthy bone marrow donors made up the cohort. At the time of sampling, every cohort member was nominally healthy, though immune exposures that went unrecorded were likely present. The donor was CMV seronegative and belonged to the group of around 400 seronegative cohort members. Each donor provided a peripheral blood sample, and peripheral blood mononuclear cells were used for TCR beta sequencing. The Qiagen DNeasy Blood Extraction Kit was used to extract genomic DNA from the blood cell samples. Library preparation used the immunoSEQ multiplex PCR assay. The multiplex PCR relied on a mix of 60 forward primers for TCR Vbeta segments and 13 reverse primers for TCR Jbeta segments. The CDR3 region of rearranged TCR beta genes was amplified from genomic DNA with a multiplex PCR assay. The Illumina HiSeq System was used to sequence the amplified TCR beta libraries as 87-base-pair reads. The authors processed their data as follows. A later analysis counted about 80 million unique TCR beta chains across the 550 to 700 repertoires, and roughly 10 million of these chains were shared by at least two donors. Raw reads were error-corrected and collapsed into unique sequences with a nearest-neighbor algorithm that merged closely related sequences to remove PCR and sequencing errors. CDR3 sequences were aligned to IMGT reference sequences to assign V, D and J gene segments. For a sequence to be retained, at least a six-nucleotide match to both a V gene segment and a J gene segment was required. A rearrangement was called productive if the CDR3 had no stop codons and remained in frame with V and J, and every other rearrangement was called non-productive. CDR3 was defined according to IMGT convention as the region running from the second conserved V-encoded cysteine to the conserved J-encoded phenylalanine. The earlier analysis of a few hundred of the donors excluded sequences that lacked an unambiguous match to a single V gene segment. In an earlier analysis of approximately 560 of the donors, a V segment was called functional when productive rearrangements were above 56.7%, and segregating when the standard deviation between donors exceeded 5%. A statistical classification framework was built to diagnose cytomegalovirus status from the catalog of TCR beta chain sequences. In a later analysis, TCR nucleotide sequences were compared against IMGT/GENE-DB human TR gene sequences so that V and J genes could be assigned. Using the TCRdist pipeline, a later analysis assigned CDR3 sequences along with most-parsimonious VDJ recombination scenarios. A later analysis defined each TCR beta chain by its CDR3 amino acid sequence plus V-gene family, and excluded reads lacking a unique V-gene family. As a way to deal with suspected cross-contamination and a sequencing artifact, a later analysis dropped approximately 570 nucleotide sequences that were highly shared and had low generation probability. A later analysis calculated a clonal expansion index for each public chain from normalized within-repertoire ranks of inferred template counts. In a later analysis, generation probabilities were computed using a VDJ recombination model fitted to out-of-frame rearrangements, and the results were checked against IGoR. In a later analysis, TCR-TCR, TCR-HLA and TCR-CMV co-occurrence was scored with hypergeometric tests, and a repertoire-size bias correction was applied to TCR pairs. In a later analysis, false discovery rates were estimated by permuting HLA or CMV assignments 20 times. A later analysis grouped co-occurring TCRs with DBSCAN, adding TCRdist sequence similarity when clustering within HLA-allele-positive subsets. Repertoires with fewer than 30,000 or more than 120,000 public chains, plus five repertoires with anomalous nucleotide sharing, were excluded from co-occurrence clustering. The source is immuneACCESS, and TCRdb retained only in-frame sequences with V and J called. Part of the clones is not carried over; for the studies checked, unresolved V genes explain less than half of this, and the remainder is unexplained. D and trimming come from the DNA, and the V and J calls and clone size come from that table. The table for this sample lists 55,000 to 85,000 clones; more than 80% of them were counted only once. The ten largest account for about 2.1% of the sample.

A remark on this clone: There is no known antigen for this receptor. No base quality values were provided; no much bigger clone lies one nucleotide off.

Sequenced input: PBMCs. Recombination joined TRBV2 with TRBJ1-2; TRBD1 matches 7 bases in the middle. The TCR originated in a woman in her thirties in good health and CMV-seronegative. The CDR3 region has the sequence CASGTVHNGYTF. At the DNA level, the sequence is TGTGCCAGCGGGACAGTTCACAATGGCTACACCTTC.